The clone carrying this T cell receptor (beta chain) occurred a few times. The antigen is undetermined. A read error may produce the germline difference seen at one junction end. In germline, CDR1 is MRHNA, CDR2 SNTAGT. The CDR3 is 13 residues long. The data are from a study of vaccination and CD4 T cells after COVID-19. Background on the study: Of the convalescent patients, who were SARS-CoV-2 positive by nasal swab PCR, about ten had mild and one severe disease.

Overall study results and limits: A median of approximately 90% of reactive clones, in convalescent patients, became evident only post-vaccination. Nearly all convalescent vaccine-specific clones, 304 of 307, recognized only SARS-CoV-2 spike.

TCRdb reanalysed the PCR reads using MiXCR and keeps one entry per CDR3 protein. The sample holds some 18,000 distinct CDR3 sequences, about three fifths seen once. This chain uses TRBV6-4 with TRBJ2-3, with D tentatively TRBD2 (5 bases). Sequenced here: CD4+ T cells from blood, sampled after SARS-CoV-2 vaccination. This TCR was sampled from a human donor who had recovered from COVID-19. The CDR3 sequence is CASRDLFTDTQYF. CDR3 in DNA: TGTGCCAGCAGGGACTTATTCACAGATACGCAGTATTTT.